The 22 T cell receptor beta chains in this list originate from one sample, sequenced in a study of T-cell reconstitution after alpha-beta-depleted transplantation in children. During its preparation, the TCRbeta library received unique molecular identifiers. TCRdb used MiXCR to reprocess the PCR reads, holding one entry per CDR3 protein. Among 450,000 to 600,000 distinct CDR3 sequences listed, about a sixth were seen once. The sample was PBMCs from the stem cell graft donor, taken from the stem cell graft. The receptors originated from a human donor who donated a stem cell graft to a child with acute lymphoblastic leukemia.

A few counts support this clonotype. V is TRBV12-3 or TRBV12-4 and J is TRBJ2-1; TRBD2 matches at 12 bases. J was trimmed by 6 bases and V by 2 bases; bases with no gene match: 2. This CDR3 has 15 amino acids. The CDR3 coding sequence is TGTGCCAGCAGTTTACCGACTAGCGGGAGCAATGAGCAGTTCTTC. Translation gives CASSLPTSGSNEQFF.

This clonotype appeared a few times. V gene TRBV6-1 combines with J gene TRBJ2-6, with D possibly TRBD1 on 6 matching bases. With 5 bases removed from V and 0 bases from J, the gap between germline ends came to 14 bases. This CDR3 has 17 residues. CDR1 is MNHNS, CDR2 SASEGT, per germline. The chain's CDR3 is CASSPPQGFSGANVLTF. The CDR3 DNA reads as TGTGCCAGCAGTCCCCCCCAGGGGTTCTCTGGGGCCAACGTCCTGACTTTC.

J is TRBJ2-1 and V is TRBV4-1; 10 nucleotides agree with TRBD2. The CDR3 contains 18 residues. Trimming cost V 3 bases and J 8 bases; bases outside gene matches: 16. Germline CDR1 is MGHRA and CDR2 is YSYEKL. The CDR3 reads CASSHQHVAGGPGDEQFF. For the CDR3, the DNA is TGCGCCAGCAGCCACCAGCACGTAGCGGGAGGCCCGGGGGATGAGCAGTTCTTC.

The chain has TRBV7-6 and TRBJ2-3; TRBD2 matches 12 bases. This CDR3 region has 16 residues. Germline trimming cut 5 bases from V and 2 bases from J; bases unmatched to any gene: 5. Germline V gives CDR1 SGHVS, CDR2 FNYEAQ. As DNA, the CDR3 is TGTGCCAGCAGCGACGGACTAGCGGGACTCACAGATACGCAGTATTTT. Amino acid sequence: CASSDGLAGLTDTQYF. Combining the CDR3 with reference TRBV7-6 and TRBJ2-3 gives the whole variable domain GAGVSQSPRYKVTKRGQDVALRCDPISGHVSLYWYRQALGQGPEFLTYFNYEAQQDKSGLPNDRFSAERPEGSISTLTIQRTEQRDSAMYRCASSDGLAGLTDTQYFGPGTRLTVL.

Only a few counts were recorded for this clonotype. The chain links TRBV5-1 to TRBJ2-3; no firm D call. The CDR3 totals 14 residues. Germline CDR1 reads SGHRS; CDR2 reads YFSETQ. Trimming shortened V by 3 bases and J by 4 bases, and 12 bases separated the two germline ends. The CDR3 reads CASSSFPAPDTQYF. DNA for the CDR3: TGCGCCAGCAGCTCCTTTCCAGCCCCAGATACGCAGTATTTT.

The gene calls are TRBV20-1 and TRBJ2-7, with D tentatively TRBD2 (6 bases). The CDR3 runs to 15 residues. Germline CDR1 and CDR2: DFQATT and SNEGSKA (reference sequence). V was shortened by 3 bases and J by 0 bases, with 15 bases between the two germline ends. This chain's CDR3 is CSARRGAGYSYEQYF. In nucleotides, the CDR3 is TGCAGTGCTAGGCGTGGGGCGGGGTACTCCTACGAGCAGTACTTC.

In DNA form, the CDR3 reads TGTGCCAGCAATCCGGGGGGCTCCTACAATGAGCAGTTCTTC. Its translation is CASNPGGSYNEQFF. The chain uses TRBV6-1 and TRBJ2-1, with TRBD2 matching over 7 bases. CDR3 length: 14 amino acids. CDR1 and CDR2 (germline): MNHNS, SASEGT. J lost 0 bases, V lost 7 bases, and 3 bases had no gene match.

V gene TRBV29-1 combines with J gene TRBJ2-5; D is possibly TRBD2 (7 bases). Per the germline V gene, CDR1 is SQVTM and CDR2 is ANQGSEA. The V and J ends lost 7 bases and 5 bases respectively, with 11 bases between them. CDR3 length: 11 amino acids. CDR3 DNA: TGCAGCGATAGGGGGGGGGAGACCCAGTACTTC. This codes for CSDRGGETQYF.

This clonotype appeared a few times. This rearrangement joins TRBV15 to TRBJ2-1; weak D call: TRBD1 (6 bases). Germline CDR1 and CDR2: LNHNV and YYDKDF (reference sequence). V was trimmed by 0 bases and J by 8 bases, leaving 20 bases between them. The CDR3 runs to 17 residues. The CDR3 protein is CATSREGAVGQFYEQFF. In nucleotides, the CDR3 is TGTGCCACCAGCAGAGAAGGGGCGGTTGGACAGTTCTATGAGCAGTTCTTC. The full variable domain, its missing parts supplied by reference TRBV15 and TRBJ2-1, is DAMVIQNPRYQVTQFGKPVTLSCSQTLNHNVMYWYQQKSSQAPKLLFHYYDKDFNNEADTPDNFQSRRPNTSFCFLDIRSPGLGDTAMYLCATSREGAVGQFYEQFFGPGTRLTVL.

V and J are TRBV7-8 and TRBJ2-1; D not certain. Germline V gene sequence: CDR1 SGHVS, CDR2 FQNEAQ. This CDR3 is 16 amino acids long. Trimming removed 4 bases from V and 4 bases from J, with 17 bases in between. CDR3 DNA sequence: TGTGCCAGCAGCTCCCGTCCCCTTTCCGCATACAATGAGCAGTTCTTC. Translating it yields CASSSRPLSAYNEQFF.

This rearrangement joins TRBV15 to TRBJ1-5; D possibly corresponds to TRBD1 (5 bases). V was shortened by 8 bases and J by 0 bases, with 11 bases between the two germline ends. Germline CDR1 LNHNV, CDR2 YYDKDF (reference sequence). The CDR3 extends over 14 amino acids. The CDR3 here is CATWDGLSNQPQHF. The DNA for the CDR3 is TGTGCCACCTGGGACGGACTTAGCAATCAGCCCCAGCATTTT.

The rearrangement links TRBV30 to TRBJ2-3; 9 nucleotides line up with TRBD2. The germline V gene encodes CDR1 GTSNPN and CDR2 SVGIG (reference sequence). This CDR3 contains 15 residues. The V and J ends lost 4 bases and 1 base, in that order; junction bases with no gene match: 6. In DNA, the CDR3 is TGTGCCTGGACTGGCGGGAGGGCCGGCACAGATACGCAGTATTTT. It is translated as CAWTGGRAGTDTQYF.

The chain uses TRBV3-1 and TRBJ2-4; no definite D call. V lost 0 bases to trimming and J lost 2 bases, with 8 bases between them. Germline V gene sequence: CDR1 LGHDT, CDR2 YNNKEL (reference sequence). The CDR3 sequence is 15 residues long. For the CDR3, the DNA is TGTGCCAGCAGCCAAGATAGTTGGTCCAAAAACATTCAGTACTTC. Amino acid sequence: CASSQDSWSKNIQYF.

This clonotype turned up a few times. The gene calls are TRBV7-9 and TRBJ2-1; 7 bases line up with TRBD1. The CDR3 is made up of 16 amino acids. V lost 5 bases and J lost 3; bases outside the gene matches: 10. The germline CDR1 and CDR2 sequences are SEHNR and FQNEAQ (reference sequence). Here the CDR3 reads CASSPSLGGVYNEQFF. The CDR3 coding sequence is TGTGCCAGCAGCCCATCTTTAGGGGGCGTCTACAATGAGCAGTTCTTC.

This clonotype was picked up many times. The chain uses TRBV3-1 and TRBJ2-1; TRBD2 aligns across 12 bases. Trimming removed 3 bases from V and 3 bases from J; junction bases left unmatched: 0. Germline V lookup: CDR1 LGHDT, CDR2 YNNKEL (reference sequence). The CDR3 runs 15 residues. The CDR3 DNA follows: TGTGCCAGCAGCCAGACTAGCGGGAGCTACAATGAGCAGTTCTTC. This codes for CASSQTSGSYNEQFF.

This clonotype was seen only a few times. This chain joins TRBV7-8 and TRBJ2-7, with TRBD2 identical over 12 bases. Trimming took 5 bases from V and 6 from J; bases not matched to a gene: 17. Germline V gene lookup returns CDR1 SGHVS and CDR2 FQNEAQ. The CDR3 totals 18 residues. DNA of the CDR3: TGTGCCAGCAGCATAAGCGGACTAGCGGGACACCCCTCAGGCGAGCAGTACTTC. This sequence encodes CASSISGLAGHPSGEQYF.

CDR3 region: CASSIVASSYNEQFF. The CDR3 nucleotides read TGTGCCAGTAGTATCGTCGCGAGCTCCTACAATGAGCAGTTCTTC. The rearrangement joins TRBV19 to TRBJ2-1, with D unclear. Germline V gene sequence: CDR1 LNHDA, CDR2 SQIVND (reference sequence). This CDR3 is 15 amino acids long. The V end lost 3 bases, the J end lost 0 bases, and 9 bases lay between the germline ends.

The genes are TRBV6-1 and TRBJ2-5; the match to TRBD2 covers 12 bases. J gave up 5 bases and V 6 bases, and 4 bases lay outside the gene matches. CDR1 is MNHNS and CDR2 is SASEGT in the germline V gene. The CDR3 is 14 residues long. The CDR3 DNA is TGTGCCAGCAGGCACGGGACTAGCGGGGAGACCCAGTACTTC. It is translated as CASRHGTSGETQYF.

The chain couples TRBV4-1 to TRBJ2-5; D tentatively reads TRBD1 or TRBD2 (5 bases each). The V end was cut by 1 base, the J end by 4 bases, with 22 bases between. The V gene's germline CDR1 is MGHRA and CDR2 YSYEKL. There are 18 residues in the CDR3. CDR3 DNA: TGCGCCAGCAGCCAAGGCGTAAGGAGGATTCCCGGGGCAGAGACCCAGTACTTC. This translates into CASSQGVRRIPGAETQYF.

The chain recombines TRBV7-7 with TRBJ2-1, with D possibly matching TRBD1 (6 bases). V shed 4 bases and J shed 9 bases, with 13 bases lying between them. CDR1 SSHAT and CDR2 FNYEAQ come from the germline V gene (reference sequence). The CDR3 has 13 amino acids. The CDR3 sequence is CASSSGHLGEQFF. CDR3 sequence (DNA): TGTGCCAGCAGCTCGGGACACTTGGGTGAGCAGTTCTTC.

This clonotype was seen at least ten times. The chain uses TRBV10-2 and TRBJ2-7; 13 nucleotides align to TRBD2. This CDR3 comprises 16 residues. V trimming: 8 bases; J trimming: 0 bases; junction bases outside the gene matches: 7. The germline gives CDR1 WSHSY, CDR2 SAAADI. CDR3 residues: CASVSGLAGSSYEQYF. For the CDR3, the DNA is TGCGCCAGCGTTTCGGGACTAGCGGGAAGCTCCTACGAGCAGTACTTC.

In this sample, this clonotype turned up a few times. The chain recombines TRBV29-1 with TRBJ2-1; tentatively, D is TRBD1 (5 bases). The V gene's germline CDR1 is SQVTM and CDR2 ANQGSEA. The CDR3 spans 11 residues. Trimming took 8 bases from V and 4 from J, leaving 9 bases between them. CDR3 coding DNA: TGCAGCTTGGGGCGTTACAATGAGCAGTTCTTC. Its protein is CSLGRYNEQFF.